Following are 8 T cell receptor beta chains from one sample sequenced in a study of metastatic and nonmetastatic thyroid tumors. Every patient was untreated before thyroid surgery. TCRdb re-called clones from the PCR reads using MiXCR. The sample yields 4,000 to 5,000 clones, about 30% seen once. Sample: adjacent normal tissue. These receptors all stem from a female donor with papillary thyroid cancer or a benign thyroid nodule (not recorded which). Some clones in this sample may be carry-over from other donors' samples.

This clone was recorded a few times. The junction does not match germline at one end; this may be a read error. The chain couples TRBV6-1 to TRBJ2-7; D could derive from TRBD1 or TRBD2 (5 bases each). Looked up from germline, CDR1 is MNHNS and CDR2 is SASEGT. This CDR3 has 14 residues. Here the CDR3 DNA reads TGCGCCAGCACCACCGGGGCGGACCCCTACGAGCACTACTTC. It translates to CASTTGADPYEHYF.

The J gene is TRBJ2-7, the V gene TRBV6-1, with D tentatively TRBD1 (6 bases). The CDR3 loop spans 15 amino acids. V was shortened by 5 bases and J by 2 bases, with 16 bases between the two germline ends. CDR1 and CDR2 from the germline V gene are MNHNS and SASEGT. CDR3 in amino acids: CASSSEFRTAYEQYF. The CDR3, as DNA: TGTGCCAGCAGTTCCGAATTTAGGACAGCCTACGAGCAGTACTTC.

This clone was seen only a few times. The CDR3: CASSLGSGLQGEAFF. CDR3 nucleotides: TGTGCCAGCAGCTTAGGATCGGGTTTACAGGGTGAAGCTTTCTTT. The rearrangement uses TRBV7-2 and TRBJ1-1; possibly TRBD1 for D (6 bases). Trimming took 1 base from V and 7 from J, leaving 16 bases between them. This CDR3 spans 15 amino acids. Germline values: CDR1 SGHTA, CDR2 FQGNSA.

The chain is built from TRBV28 and TRBJ1-4, with a possible D match to TRBD1 (5 bases). Germline V gene data show CDR1 as MDHEN and CDR2 as SYDVKM. CDR3 length: 15 residues. V dropped 0 bases and J dropped 3 bases, with 8 bases sitting between them. The CDR3 DNA follows: TGTGCCAGCAGTTTATGGTCAGGGTCTAATGAAAAACTGTTTTTT. Its protein is CASSLWSGSNEKLFF. Based on the CDR3 plus reference TRBV28 and TRBJ1-4, the full variable domain is DVKVTQSSRYLVKRTGEKVFLECVQDMDHENMFWYRQDPGLGLRLIYFSYDVKMKEKGDIPEGYSVSREKKERFSLILESASTNQTSMYLCASSLWSGSNEKLFFGSGTQLSVL.

This clone ranks as medium-sized. CDR3 sequence (DNA): TGTGCCAGCAGTTTATCATCCCGAGAGACCCAGTACTTC. This translates into CASSLSSRETQYF. The genes are TRBV27 and TRBJ2-5; D uncertain. Germline assignment: CDR1 MNHEY and CDR2 SMNVEV (reference sequence). There are 13 residues in the CDR3. V was shortened by 0 bases and J by 4 bases, with 6 bases between the two germline ends.

This clone was recorded a few times. DNA of the CDR3: TGTGCCAGCAGCCGGACAGCGATTTTATGCTGCGAGCAGTACTTC. It codes for CASSRTAILCCEQYF. V and J are TRBV6-1 and TRBJ2-7, with D perhaps matching TRBD1 (6 bases). Germline loops: CDR1 MNHNS, CDR2 SASEGT. V lost 6 bases and J lost 6, with 21 bases in between. This CDR3 spans 15 amino acids.

The rearrangement uses TRBV7-8 and TRBJ2-1; 7 nucleotides agree with TRBD2. The CDR3 is made up of 15 amino acids. Germline CDR1 is SGHVS and CDR2 is FQNEAQ. Losses at the gene ends were 1 base for V and 9 bases for J; bases not matched to a gene: 9. CDR3 loop: CASSLVVGGPCEQFF. In nucleotides, the CDR3 is TGTGCCAGCAGCTTAGTTGTGGGAGGGCCGTGTGAGCAGTTCTTC.

This clone appeared many times. At one boundary the junction diverges from the germline segment, which might be a read error. This rearrangement joins TRBV15 to TRBJ1-5; 7 positions agree with TRBD1. Germline lookup yields CDR1 LNHNV and CDR2 YYDKDF (reference sequence). The CDR3 contains 15 residues. In nucleotides, the CDR3 is TGTGCCGCCAGCAGGGGGGGGGGTAGCAATCAGCCCCAGCATTTT. Protein: CAASRGGGSNQPQHF.